These T cell receptor beta chains were read from a single sample in a study of CD8 T cells in Susac syndrome. TCRdb fed the immunoSEQ multiplex PCR reads into MiXCR, producing one record per CDR3 protein. The sample lists under 200,000 distinct CDR3 sequences; roughly nine tenths were seen once. The sample comprised CD4+ T cells from PBMCs. These receptors originate from a human donor with Susac syndrome. CDR3s include the opening cysteine and the closing phenylalanine or tryptophan. The D gene is left open where the match is weak. Expanded clones are given a class, and other clones once, few, many or no size at all.

J gene | clone size | D gene | CDR3 length | V gene | CDR3 protein | CDR3 DNA
TRBJ1-1 | . | . | 15 | TRBV5-6 | CASSPLRALNTEAFF | TGTGCCAGCAGCCCCCTTAGGGCTTTGAACACTGAAGCTTTCTTT
TRBJ1-5 | . | . | 15 | TRBV4-1 | CASSPRGFSNQPQHF | TGCGCCAGCAGCCCCCGAGGGTTCAGCAATCAGCCCCAGCATTTT
TRBJ1-4 | . | . | 15 | TRBV5-1 | CASSGTPATNEKLFF | TGCGCCAGCAGCGGTACACCTGCAACTAATGAAAAACTGTTTTTT
TRBJ1-5 | . | TRBD1 | 17 | TRBV20-1 | CSAGRQGISRDRQPQHF | TGCAGTGCTGGAAGACAGGGAATATCGAGAGATCGTCAGCCCCAGCATTTT
TRBJ2-1 | . | TRBD2 | 15 | TRBV12-3/TRBV12-4 | CASSLRASGSREQFF | TGTGCCAGCAGTTTAAGGGCTAGCGGGAGCAGAGAGCAGTTCTTC
TRBJ1-6 | . | . | 13 | TRBV20-1 | CSARADPDSPLHF | TGCAGTGCTAGAGCGGACCCCGATTCACCCCTCCACTTT
TRBJ2-1 | . | . | 14 | TRBV2 | CASSYQGIGNEQFF | TGTGCCAGCAGTTATCAGGGGATAGGCAATGAGCAGTTCTTC
TRBJ1-1 | . | . | 13 | TRBV19 | CASSTGFDTEAFF | TGTGCCAGTAGTACAGGGTTCGACACTGAAGCTTTCTTT
TRBJ1-5 | . | . | 14 | TRBV7-9 | CASFLATGNQPQHF | TGTGCCAGCTTCTTAGCGACGGGGAATCAGCCCCAGCATTTT
TRBJ1-2 | . | . | 13 | TRBV30 | CAWSGTGSTGYTF | TGTGCCTGGAGTGGAACAGGGAGTACTGGCTACACCTTC
TRBJ1-2 | . | TRBD1 | 13 | TRBV27 | CASRPGQGDGYTF | TGTGCCAGCCGACCGGGACAGGGGGATGGCTACACCTTC
TRBJ2-4 | . | . | 17 | TRBV4-1 | CASSQVFAGIAKNIQYF | TGCGCCAGCAGCCAAGTTTTCGCGGGGATAGCCAAAAACATTCAGTACTTC
TRBJ1-5 | . | . | 14 | TRBV19 | CASSIGGPGQPQHF | TGTGCCAGTAGTATAGGGGGGCCGGGTCAGCCCCAGCATTTT
TRBJ2-2 | . | . | 16 | TRBV6-1 | CASGTPGGGNTGELFF | TGTGCCAGCGGAACGCCCGGGGGAGGGAACACCGGGGAGCTGTTTTTT
TRBJ1-4 | . | . | 15 | TRBV19 | CASSIIRTTNEKLFF | TGTGCCAGTAGTATCATCAGAACAACTAATGAAAAACTGTTTTTT
TRBJ1-2 | . | . | 15 | TRBV3-1 | CASSQAVEAPTGYTF | TGTGCCAGCAGCCAAGCTGTAGAGGCCCCTACCGGCTACACCTTC
TRBJ1-2 | once | . | 15 | TRBV7-2 | CASSLGQGTPAGYTF | TGTGCCAGCAGCTTAGGGCAGGGTACCCCCGCTGGCTACACCTTC
TRBJ1-2 | . | . | 15 | TRBV5-1 | CASSLDRSRDYGYTF | TGCGCCAGCAGCTTGGACCGCAGCCGGGACTATGGCTACACCTTC
TRBJ1-1 | . | TRBD1 | 15 | TRBV4-1 | CASSLSVTGGTEAFF | TGCGCCAGCAGCCTAAGCGTCACAGGGGGGACTGAAGCTTTCTTT
TRBJ2-3 | . | TRBD2 | 14 | TRBV5-1 | CASSLLAGHDTQYF | TGCGCCAGCAGCTTACTAGCGGGGCACGATACGCAGTATTTT
TRBJ2-3 | . | TRBD2 | 16 | TRBV7-9 | CAGAILANLPTDTQYF | TGTGCCGGAGCAATACTAGCGAATCTCCCCACAGATACGCAGTATTTT
TRBJ2-2 | . | . | 15 | TRBV12-3/TRBV12-4 | CASGRGISNTGELFF | TGTGCCAGCGGCCGGGGGATTTCGAACACCGGGGAGCTGTTTTTT
TRBJ2-5 | . | TRBD2 | 19 | TRBV6-5 | CASSYGDLGIAGNQETQYF | TGTGCCAGCAGTTATGGGGACCTCGGGATAGCGGGGAACCAAGAGACCCAGTACTTC
TRBJ1-1 | . | . | 19 | TRBV9 | CASSAGTGPNRAGNTEAFF | TGTGCCAGCAGCGCCGGAACGGGACCAAATCGGGCGGGGAACACTGAAGCTTTCTTT
TRBJ2-7 | few | TRBD2 | 15 | TRBV5-1 | CASSLLASGSYEQYF | TGCGCCAGCAGCTTGCTGGCTAGCGGGTCCTACGAGCAGTACTTC
TRBJ1-6 | . | TRBD1 | 16 | TRBV4-1 | CASSQNTGTAGSPLHF | TGCGCCAGCAGCCAAAATACCGGGACAGCAGGTTCACCCCTCCACTTT
TRBJ2-5 | . | TRBD1 | 14 | TRBV13 | CASSQGQVEETQYF | TGTGCCAGCAGCCAGGGACAGGTAGAGGAGACCCAGTACTTC
TRBJ2-2 | . | . | 15 | TRBV5-6 | CASSLAPGGTGELFF | TGTGCCAGCAGCTTGGCCCCTGGGGGAACCGGGGAGCTGTTTTTT
TRBJ1-2 | . | . | 15 | TRBV19 | CASSIERIPNYGYTF | TGTGCCAGTAGTATAGAACGCATCCCTAACTATGGCTACACCTTC
TRBJ2-1 | . | TRBD2 | 16 | TRBV9 | CASSVGPSGINNEQFF | TGTGCCAGCAGCGTCGGTCCCAGCGGGATTAATAATGAGCAGTTCTTC
TRBJ1-1 | . | . | 14 | TRBV7-2 | CASSTLVGGSEAFF | TGTGCCAGCAGCACCCTTGTTGGGGGTTCTGAAGCTTTCTTT
TRBJ2-1 | . | TRBD1 | 16 | TRBV7-9 | CASSPERQGGGNEQFF | TGTGCCAGCAGCCCCGAACGACAGGGTGGGGGCAATGAGCAGTTCTTC
TRBJ1-2 | . | . | 14 | TRBV21-1 | CASSNGRENYGYTF | TGTGCCAGCAGCAACGGCAGGGAAAACTATGGCTACACCTTC
TRBJ2-3 | . | . | 14 | TRBV4-1 | CASSRQKGGDTQYF | TGCGCCAGCAGCCGTCAAAAAGGGGGGGATACGCAGTATTTT
TRBJ1-5 | . | TRBD1 | 16 | TRBV4-1 | CASSQDIRQGNQPQHF | TGCGCCAGCAGCCAAGACATTAGACAGGGGAATCAGCCCCAGCATTTT
TRBJ1-6 | once | TRBD1 | 16 | TRBV19 | CASRETGSVLNSPLHF | TGTGCCAGTAGGGAGACAGGGTCGGTTTTGAATTCACCCCTCCACTTT
TRBJ2-5 | . | TRBD2 | 15 | TRBV20-1 | CSAHDGTSGQETQYF | TGCAGTGCCCATGACGGGACTAGCGGCCAAGAGACCCAGTACTTC
TRBJ2-4 | . | . | 15 | TRBV12-3/TRBV12-4 | CASSYRGSAKNIQYF | TGTGCCAGCAGTTATCGAGGGAGTGCCAAAAACATTCAGTACTTC
TRBJ1-2 | once | . | 13 | TRBV6-5 | CASSYDGEYGYTF | TGTGCCAGCAGTTACGATGGGGAATATGGCTACACCTTC
TRBJ2-7 | . | TRBD1 | 13 | TRBV6-6 | CASRDRVIYEQYF | TGTGCCAGCCGGGACAGGGTTATCTACGAGCAGTACTTC
TRBJ2-3 | . | . | 14 | TRBV10-3 | CAIRSDTSTDTQYF | TGTGCCATCAGATCTGATACTAGCACAGATACGCAGTATTTT
TRBJ1-5 | . | . | 15 | TRBV7-8 | CASSKGGGYNQPQHF | TGTGCCAGCAGTAAGGGAGGGGGGTACAATCAGCCCCAGCATTTT
TRBJ2-3 | . | . | 17 | TRBV20-1 | CSARKPGLLVGTDTQYF | TGCAGTGCTAGAAAGCCGGGACTCTTGGTTGGGACAGATACGCAGTATTTT
TRBJ2-7 | . | . | 15 | TRBV5-1 | CASSLGVMTPYEQYF | TGCGCCAGCAGCTTGGGGGTGATGACACCCTACGAGCAGTACTTC
TRBJ2-7 | once | . | 13 | TRBV10-1 | CASSPGTAYGQYF | TGCGCCAGCAGTCCCGGGACGGCCTACGGGCAGTACTTC